Listed here are 8 T cell receptor beta chains from one sample, sequenced in a study of pediatric ulcerative colitis. One to two pinch biopsies were taken from the rectum during colonoscopy. The repertoire was sequenced with immunoSEQ multiplex PCR; TCRdb's copy has only in-frame clones and lacks some. The repertoire holds fewer than 30,000 clones, with 65% to 80% as singletons. The sample taken for sequencing was gut tissue. The receptors come from a boy aged 5-17 years with severe ulcerative colitis.

The chain links TRBV10-3 to TRBJ2-7; 10 bases map to TRBD2. Looked up from germline, CDR1 is ENHRY and CDR2 is SYGVKD. The CDR3 spans 17 residues. V gave up 7 bases and J gave up 2 bases; unmatched junction bases: 14. The CDR3 is CAINRGLAGEGAYEQYF. The CDR3 coding sequence is TGTGCCATCAACAGAGGTCTAGCGGGAGAAGGAGCCTACGAGCAGTACTTC.

The V and J genes are TRBV7-3 and TRBJ2-2; 10 nucleotides agree with TRBD2. The trim removed 1 base at V and 0 bases at J, leaving 5 bases unmatched. This CDR3 is built from 18 residues. Germline CDR1 is SGHTA and CDR2 is FQGTGA. CDR3 sequence (DNA): TGTGCCAGCAGCTTAAACGGTCTAGCGGGGGCGAACACCGGGGAGCTGTTTTTT. It encodes CASSLNGLAGANTGELFF.

This chain connects TRBV7-2 to TRBJ2-1; D gene unclear. With 5 bases removed from V and 1 base from J, the gap between germline ends came to 9 bases. Per germline, CDR1 SGHTA and CDR2 FQGNSA. The CDR3 totals 14 residues. The CDR3 region is CASSPLSSYNEQFF. The CDR3 nucleotides read TGTGCCAGCAGCCCACTAAGTTCCTACAATGAGCAGTTCTTC.

The chain is built from TRBV4-1 and TRBJ1-1; 8 bases match TRBD1. With 8 bases clipped from V and 2 bases from J, the junction kept 7 bases outside the gene matches. CDR1 is MGHRA and CDR2 is YSYEKL in the germline V gene. CDR3 length: 14 amino acids. CDR3 amino acids: CASRKTGVNTEAFF. The CDR3 nucleotides read TGCGCCAGCCGTAAGACAGGGGTCAACACTGAAGCTTTCTTT.

This chain uses TRBV10-3 with TRBJ2-7, with D unresolved. Germline V lookup: CDR1 ENHRY, CDR2 SYGVKD. The CDR3 totals 13 residues. V was shortened by 3 bases and J by 0 bases, with 6 bases between the two germline ends. DNA of the CDR3: TGTGCCATCAGTGATACCCGCTCCTACGAGCAGTACTTC. Amino acid sequence: CAISDTRSYEQYF.

By its share, this clone is medium-sized (0.01 to 0.1%). The rearrangement joins TRBV6-5 to TRBJ1-2, with D unclear. Trimming shortened V by 2 bases and J by 4 bases, and 8 bases separated the two germline ends. The CDR3 extends over 13 amino acids. Germline-derived CDR1 and CDR2 are MNHEY and SVGAGI. CDR3 sequence (DNA): TGTGCCAGCAGTTACAGTCAGAGCTATGGCTACACCTTC. Translating it yields CASSYSQSYGYTF.

J is TRBJ2-7 and V is TRBV6-6, with 8 bases aligning to TRBD2. The CDR3 runs to 11 residues. Germline V gene lookup returns CDR1 MNHNY and CDR2 SVGAGI (reference sequence). Losses at the gene ends were 7 bases for V and 4 bases for J; bases not matched to a gene: 0. As DNA, the CDR3 is TGTGCCAGCACGGGGGGGTACGAGCAGTACTTC. Residues: CASTGGYEQYF.

This chain joins TRBV10-3 and TRBJ2-3; D is perhaps TRBD1 or TRBD2 (5 bases each). This CDR3 region has 13 residues. V gave up 6 bases and J gave up 0 bases, with 7 bases separating them. Germline V gene data show CDR1 as ENHRY and CDR2 as SYGVKD. CDR3 sequence reads: CAISEGSTDTQYF. Here the CDR3 DNA reads TGTGCCATCAGCGAGGGGAGCACAGATACGCAGTATTTT.